What follows describes a single T cell receptor (beta chain). What it recognizes is unknown. Trimming shortened V by 4 bases and J by 1 base, and 8 bases separated the two germline ends. The V gene's germline CDR1 is SGHNT and CDR2 YYREEE (reference sequence). The CDR3 has 13 amino acids. The data were obtained in a study of shared clonotypes between healthy human individuals. The study's findings and limits: Clonotypes which were not shared had lower generation probabilities than clonotypes that all four donors shared. For naive CD4 cells, roughly 5% of clonotypes were shared across a handful of donors.

Assay: immunoSEQ multiplex PCR; the TCRdb copy retains only in-frame clones and omits some. The table lists under 2.5 million clones, around 92% of them singletons. The chain couples TRBV5-4 to TRBJ1-1; D gene uncertain. Sequenced: naive CD4+ T cells from PBMCs. The subset is: CD45RA+ positively selected. The sequence was collected from a man aged 18 to 30 in good health. Some clones in this sample may be carry-over from other donors' samples. CDR3: CASSTSRNTEAFF. DNA for the CDR3: TGTGCCAGCAGCACCAGCAGGAACACTGAAGCTTTCTTT.